This T cell receptor beta chain stems from a study of T cells in Graves' hyperthyroidism and ophthalmopathy. The wider study: Blood was drawn when the patient was first diagnosed and still untreated.

Overall study findings and caveats: Most clonotypes expanded in the thyroid (above 0.001) were also present in blood. Using 13 V-J features, a model discriminated ophthalmopathy from stable hyperthyroidism.

TCR beta CDR3 region amplification was performed from RNA transcripts. First-round RT-PCR targeting the TCR CDR3 was performed with the HTBI primer set. TCRdb re-analysed the multiplex PCR reads in MiXCR, keeping a single row per CDR3 protein. The sample lists under 350,000 distinct CDR3 sequences; more than 15% were seen once. Uncontrolled infection, other autoimmune disease, pregnancy or lactation led to exclusion. Concerning this clonotype: Its antigen is undetermined.

Germline V gene data show CDR1 as MNHEY and CDR2 as SMNVEV (reference sequence). Trimming took off 0 bases at V and 6 bases at J, with 20 bases between the two ends. This CDR3 spans 17 amino acids. This TCR derives from an older woman with Graves' ophthalmopathy. Sequencing was done on a sample of blood. The chain has TRBV27 and TRBJ2-5; either TRBD1 or TRBD2 may supply D (6 bases each). CDR3 loop: CASSLSGWDGGRQTQYF. Written as DNA, the CDR3 is TGTGCCAGCAGTTTATCGGGGTGGGATGGGGGGCGTCAGACCCAGTACTTC.